This is a list of T cell receptor beta chains from one sample in a study of early T cells in non-severe SARS-CoV-2 infection. TCRdb re-derived calls from the 5' RACE reads in MiXCR, one entry per CDR3 protein. The sample lists about 80,000 distinct CDR3 sequences; roughly an eighth were seen once. Sequencing was performed on whole blood. The receptors stem from an adult who was a healthcare worker with PCR-confirmed SARS-CoV-2 infection or an uninfected control (not recorded which). Each CDR3 is given with its conserved first and last residue. The order of the fields is clone size, CDR3 length, V gene, D gene, J gene, CDR3 protein, CDR3 DNA. A D gene is named only where the DNA matches it firmly. Size tells how often a clone was seen (once, few, many) or the class of an expanded clone, and some rows leave it out.

clone size: few; CDR3 length: 15; V gene: TRBV20-1; D gene: TRBD2; J gene: TRBJ2-7; CDR3 protein: CSARPGAAGESKQYF; CDR3 DNA: TGCAGTGCGAGACCCGGGGCAGCGGGGGAGTCTAAACAGTACTTC
clone size: .; CDR3 length: 17; V gene: TRBV28; D gene: .; J gene: TRBJ2-1; CDR3 protein: CASSLGGGQSSYNEQFF; CDR3 DNA: TGTGCCAGCAGTTTGGGAGGGGGACAGAGCTCCTACAATGAGCAGTTCTTC
clone size: .; CDR3 length: 11; V gene: TRBV6-2/TRBV6-3; D gene: .; J gene: TRBJ2-7; CDR3 protein: CATGGAGEQYF; CDR3 DNA: TGTGCCACAGGGGGGGCAGGAGAGCAGTACTTC
clone size: few; CDR3 length: 15; V gene: TRBV5-1; D gene: TRBD1; J gene: TRBJ2-7; CDR3 protein: CASSLGDRGTYEQYF; CDR3 DNA: TGCGCCAGCAGCTTGGGGGACAGGGGTACCTACGAGCAGTACTTC
clone size: few; CDR3 length: 14; V gene: TRBV19; D gene: .; J gene: TRBJ2-7; CDR3 protein: CASSITAGSYEQYF; CDR3 DNA: TGTGCCAGTAGTATAACAGCCGGTTCCTACGAGCAGTACTTC
clone size: few; CDR3 length: 13; V gene: TRBV9; D gene: TRBD1; J gene: TRBJ2-1; CDR3 protein: CASSGTRGSEQFF; CDR3 DNA: TGTGCCAGCAGCGGGACCAGGGGGAGTGAGCAGTTCTTC
clone size: many; CDR3 length: 14; V gene: TRBV5-1; D gene: TRBD1; J gene: TRBJ1-1; CDR3 protein: CASSENRGGTEAFF; CDR3 DNA: TGCGCCAGCAGCGAAAACAGGGGAGGGACTGAAGCTTTCTTT
clone size: many; CDR3 length: 19; V gene: TRBV12-5; D gene: .; J gene: TRBJ2-3; CDR3 protein: CASGLFLGDGPSGTDTQYF; CDR3 DNA: TGTGCTAGTGGTTTGTTCCTGGGGGACGGCCCCTCTGGCACAGATACGCAGTATTTT
clone size: many; CDR3 length: 14; V gene: TRBV20-1; D gene: .; J gene: TRBJ1-5; CDR3 protein: CSAKEEYSNQPQHF; CDR3 DNA: TGCAGTGCTAAGGAAGAATATAGCAATCAGCCCCAGCATTTT
clone size: .; CDR3 length: 15; V gene: TRBV2; D gene: .; J gene: TRBJ2-2; CDR3 protein: CASRTGAANTGELFF; CDR3 DNA: TGTGCCAGCAGGACCGGGGCCGCGAACACCGGGGAGCTGTTTTTT
clone size: .; CDR3 length: 16; V gene: TRBV13; D gene: TRBD1; J gene: TRBJ1-2; CDR3 protein: CASSSRGDSWNYGYTF; CDR3 DNA: TGTGCCAGCAGCTCTAGGGGGGACAGCTGGAACTATGGCTACACCTTC
clone size: .; CDR3 length: 15; V gene: TRBV14; D gene: TRBD1; J gene: TRBJ1-1; CDR3 protein: CASSPLRGTNTEAFF; CDR3 DNA: TGTGCCAGCAGCCCTCTCAGGGGGACGAACACTGAAGCTTTCTTT
clone size: .; CDR3 length: 17; V gene: TRBV11-2; D gene: TRBD1; J gene: TRBJ2-1; CDR3 protein: CASSPPFLRGPNGEQFF; CDR3 DNA: TGTGCCAGCAGCCCCCCCTTCCTGAGGGGGCCGAATGGTGAGCAGTTCTTC
clone size: many; CDR3 length: 15; V gene: TRBV20-1; D gene: .; J gene: TRBJ1-3; CDR3 protein: CSARSGSQSGNTIYF; CDR3 DNA: TGCAGTGCCCGGTCCGGGAGTCAGTCTGGAAACACCATATATTTT
clone size: few; CDR3 length: 17; V gene: TRBV5-4; D gene: TRBD1; J gene: TRBJ1-2; CDR3 protein: CASSSPTGDPLNYGYTF; CDR3 DNA: TGTGCCAGCAGCTCCCCGACAGGGGACCCTCTTAACTATGGCTACACCTTC
clone size: .; CDR3 length: 14; V gene: TRBV11-2; D gene: TRBD1; J gene: TRBJ1-1; CDR3 protein: CASSTYRGNTEAFF; CDR3 DNA: TGTGCCAGCAGCACTTACAGGGGGAACACTGAAGCTTTCTTT
clone size: few; CDR3 length: 16; V gene: TRBV7-3; D gene: .; J gene: TRBJ1-2; CDR3 protein: CASSQGPGDFDYGYTF; CDR3 DNA: TGTGCCAGCAGCCAGGGGCCTGGGGATTTTGACTATGGCTACACCTTC
clone size: many; CDR3 length: 14; V gene: TRBV3-1; D gene: .; J gene: TRBJ2-7; CDR3 protein: CASSRTLVSYEQYF; CDR3 DNA: TGTGCCAGCAGCCGGACCCTGGTGTCCTACGAGCAGTACTTC
clone size: few; CDR3 length: 14; V gene: TRBV20-1; D gene: .; J gene: TRBJ2-7; CDR3 protein: CSAPPLGPSGEQYF; CDR3 DNA: TGCAGTGCTCCCCCTCTGGGTCCCTCGGGAGAGCAGTACTTC
clone size: .; CDR3 length: 12; V gene: TRBV20-1; D gene: .; J gene: TRBJ1-1; CDR3 protein: CSARHRNTEAFF; CDR3 DNA: TGCAGTGCTAGACATAGAAACACTGAAGCTTTCTTT
clone size: few; CDR3 length: 13; V gene: TRBV15; D gene: .; J gene: TRBJ2-3; CDR3 protein: CATAGRPTDTQYF; CDR3 DNA: TGTGCCACCGCGGGGCGCCCCACAGATACGCAGTATTTT